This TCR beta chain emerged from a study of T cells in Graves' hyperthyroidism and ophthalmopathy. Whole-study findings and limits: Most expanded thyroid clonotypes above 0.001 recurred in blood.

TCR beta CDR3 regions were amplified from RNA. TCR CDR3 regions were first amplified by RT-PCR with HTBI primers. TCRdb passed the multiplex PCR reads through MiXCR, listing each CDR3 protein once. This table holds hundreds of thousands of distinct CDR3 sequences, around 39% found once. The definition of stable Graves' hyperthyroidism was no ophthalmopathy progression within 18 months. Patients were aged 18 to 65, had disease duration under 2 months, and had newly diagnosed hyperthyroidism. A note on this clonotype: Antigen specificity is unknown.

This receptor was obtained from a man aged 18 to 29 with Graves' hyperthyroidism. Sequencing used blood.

The CDR3, as DNA: TGTGCCAGCAGTTACGCCCGACTAGCGGGAGTGGGGGAGACCCAGTACTTC. It specifies CASSYARLAGVGETQYF. The V call is TRBV6-5, the J call TRBJ2-5; TRBD2 agrees at 12 bases. V was pared by 2 bases and J by 5 bases, with 9 bases of the junction left unmatched. Germline V gives CDR1 MNHEY, CDR2 SVGAGI. The CDR3 totals 17 residues.